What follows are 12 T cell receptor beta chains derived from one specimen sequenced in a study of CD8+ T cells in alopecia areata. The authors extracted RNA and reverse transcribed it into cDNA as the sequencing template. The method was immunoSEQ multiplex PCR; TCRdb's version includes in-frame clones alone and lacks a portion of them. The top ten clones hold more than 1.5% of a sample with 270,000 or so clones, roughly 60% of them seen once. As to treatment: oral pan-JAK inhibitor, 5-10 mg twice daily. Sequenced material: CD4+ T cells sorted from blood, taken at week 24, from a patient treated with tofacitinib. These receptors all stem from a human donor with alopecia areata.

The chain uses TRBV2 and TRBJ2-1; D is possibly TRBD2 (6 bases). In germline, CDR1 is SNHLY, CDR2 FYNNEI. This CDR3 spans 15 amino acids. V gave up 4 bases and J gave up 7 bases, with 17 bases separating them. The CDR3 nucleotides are TGTGCCAGCAGTGGGCCCGGGGGTTCGGGGAATGAGCAGTTCTTC. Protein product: CASSGPGGSGNEQFF.

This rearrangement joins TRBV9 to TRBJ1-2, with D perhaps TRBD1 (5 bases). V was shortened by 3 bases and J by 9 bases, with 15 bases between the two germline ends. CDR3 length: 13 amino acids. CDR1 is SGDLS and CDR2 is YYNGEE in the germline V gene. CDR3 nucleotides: TGTGCCAGCAGCGCAGGGATCCGTGAGAGCTACACCTTC. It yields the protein CASSAGIRESYTF.

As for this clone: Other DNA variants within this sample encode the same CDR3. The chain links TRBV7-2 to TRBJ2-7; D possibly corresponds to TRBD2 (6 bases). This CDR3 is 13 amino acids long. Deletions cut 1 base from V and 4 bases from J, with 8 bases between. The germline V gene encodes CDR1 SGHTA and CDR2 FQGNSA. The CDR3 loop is CASSLGGGYEQYF. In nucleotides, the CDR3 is TGTGCCAGCAGCTTAGGTGGGGGGTACGAGCAGTACTTC.

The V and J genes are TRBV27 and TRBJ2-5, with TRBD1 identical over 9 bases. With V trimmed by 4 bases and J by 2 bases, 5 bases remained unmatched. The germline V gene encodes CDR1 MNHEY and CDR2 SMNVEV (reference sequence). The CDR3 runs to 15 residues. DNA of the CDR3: TGTGCCAGCAGTTCCTTGACAGGGGGACAAGAGACCCAGTACTTC. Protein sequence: CASSSLTGGQETQYF.

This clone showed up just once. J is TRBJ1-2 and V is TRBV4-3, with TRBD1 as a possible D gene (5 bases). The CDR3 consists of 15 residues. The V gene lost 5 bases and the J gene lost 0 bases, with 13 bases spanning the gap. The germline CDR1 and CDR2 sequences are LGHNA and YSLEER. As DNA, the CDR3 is TGCGCCAGCAGCTGGTCAGGGCCGGCTAACTATGGCTACACCTTC. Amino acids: CASSWSGPANYGYTF.

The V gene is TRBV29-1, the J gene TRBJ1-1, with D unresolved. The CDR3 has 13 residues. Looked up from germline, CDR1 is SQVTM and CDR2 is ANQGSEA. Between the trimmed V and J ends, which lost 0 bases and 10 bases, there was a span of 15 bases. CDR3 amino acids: CSVEEVPSKGAFF. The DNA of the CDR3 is TGCAGCGTTGAAGAGGTCCCGAGTAAGGGAGCTTTCTTT.

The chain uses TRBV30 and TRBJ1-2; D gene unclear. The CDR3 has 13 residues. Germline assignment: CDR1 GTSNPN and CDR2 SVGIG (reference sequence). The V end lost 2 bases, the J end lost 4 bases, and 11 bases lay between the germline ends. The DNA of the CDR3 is TGTGCCTGGAGTACCCGGGCCCTCTATGGCTACACCTTC. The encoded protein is CAWSTRALYGYTF.

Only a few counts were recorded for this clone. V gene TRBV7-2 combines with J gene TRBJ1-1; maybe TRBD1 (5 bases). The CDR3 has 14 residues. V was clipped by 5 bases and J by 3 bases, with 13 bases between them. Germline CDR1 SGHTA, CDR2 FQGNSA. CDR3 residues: CASSPNGGDTEAFF. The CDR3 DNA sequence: TGTGCCAGCAGCCCCAACGGGGGAGACACTGAAGCTTTCTTT.

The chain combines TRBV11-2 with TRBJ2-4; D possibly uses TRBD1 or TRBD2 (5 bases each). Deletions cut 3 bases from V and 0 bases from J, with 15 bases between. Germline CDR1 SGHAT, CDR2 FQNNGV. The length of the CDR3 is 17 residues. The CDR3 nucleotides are TGTGCCAGCAGCTTTCTGAGGGGTGGTCTAGCCAAAAACATTCAGTACTTC. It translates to CASSFLRGGLAKNIQYF. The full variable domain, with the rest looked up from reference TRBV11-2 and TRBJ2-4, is EAGVAQSPRYKIIEKRQSVAFWCNPISGHATLYWYQQILGQGPKLLIQFQNNGVVDDSQLPKDRFSAERLKGVDSTLKIQPAKLEDSAVYLCASSFLRGGLAKNIQYFGAGTRLSVL.

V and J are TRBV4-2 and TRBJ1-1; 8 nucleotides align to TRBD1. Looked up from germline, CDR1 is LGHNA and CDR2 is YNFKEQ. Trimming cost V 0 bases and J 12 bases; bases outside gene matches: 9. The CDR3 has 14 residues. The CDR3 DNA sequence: TGTGCCAGCAGCCAAGATACGGGTGACAGGGGATCTTTCTTT. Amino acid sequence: CASSQDTGDRGSFF.

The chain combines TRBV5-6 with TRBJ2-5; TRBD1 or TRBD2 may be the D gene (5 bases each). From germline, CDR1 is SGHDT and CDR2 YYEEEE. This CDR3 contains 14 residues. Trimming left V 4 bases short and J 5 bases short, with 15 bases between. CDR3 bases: TGTGCCAGCAGCCCCATGGTTGGGGGTGAGACCCAGTACTTC. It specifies CASSPMVGGETQYF.

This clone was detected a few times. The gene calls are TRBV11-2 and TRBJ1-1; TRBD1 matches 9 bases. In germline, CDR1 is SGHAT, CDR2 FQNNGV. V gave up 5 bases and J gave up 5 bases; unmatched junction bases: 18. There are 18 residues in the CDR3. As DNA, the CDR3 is TGTGCCAGCAGCGTAAGGAGGGTAACAGGGGGCGGAGGTACTGAAGCTTTCTTT. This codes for CASSVRRVTGGGGTEAFF. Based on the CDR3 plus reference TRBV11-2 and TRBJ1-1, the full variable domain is EAGVAQSPRYKIIEKRQSVAFWCNPISGHATLYWYQQILGQGPKLLIQFQNNGVVDDSQLPKDRFSAERLKGVDSTLKIQPAKLEDSAVYLCASSVRRVTGGGGTEAFFGQGTRLTVV.